This is a list of T cell receptor beta chains from one sample in a study of shared clonotypes between healthy human individuals. Libraries were prepared by immunoSEQ multiplex PCR; TCRdb keeps only in-frame clonotypes and omits some of them. The table lists roughly 490,000 clones, approximately 80% of them singletons. The specimen sequenced was PBMCs. All receptors come from a woman between 35 and 50 years old in good health. Some clones in this sample may be carry-over from other donors' samples. The conserved cysteine and the conserved F or W are not part of the CDR3 here.

ASSPGTSVNNEQF	TRBV18	TRBJ2-1
ASSRQGGSSYEQY	TRBV7-9	TRBJ2-7
SVVGGTYNEQF	TRBV29-1	TRBJ2-1
ASSPGIRAGDNEQF	TRBV9	TRBJ2-1
ASSFTGGGGYT	TRBV27	TRBJ1-2
ASSQEGPSPNNEQF	TRBV4-2	TRBJ2-1
ASSTGTDYGYT	TRBV18	TRBJ1-2
ASGLGQGMNTEAF	TRBV12-5	TRBJ1-1
AWSRFGGLTGANVLT	TRBV30	TRBJ2-6
ASSLGHSTDTQY	TRBV7-2	TRBJ2-3
ASSLAGTSGAGGQF	TRBV5-4	TRBJ2-1
ASSSDRARTEAF	TRBV5-1	TRBJ1-1
ASSPGVPGANVLT	TRBV7-2	TRBJ2-6
ASSGTGASGSFVYEQY	TRBV5-4	TRBJ2-7
ASSNRDRGSIGELF	TRBV6-6	TRBJ2-2
ASWTSGRPNEQF	TRBV6-1	TRBJ2-1
ASSLRDSPN	TRBV28	TRBJ2-3
ASRNSGRADEQY	TRBV25-1	TRBJ2-7
ASSSSTSEIYEQY	TRBV28	TRBJ2-7
ASSLYRGIYNEQF	TRBV7-2	TRBJ2-1
ATRTSGSYEQY	TRBV11-2	TRBJ2-7
ASSPQGKGGDEQF	TRBV11-3	TRBJ2-1
ASRKGRAFGEQF	TRBV28	TRBJ2-1
ASSQVLGPRETQY	TRBV4-2	TRBJ2-5
ASSQVFGVGRLAETQY	TRBV14	TRBJ2-5
ASSLAIETQY	TRBV9	TRBJ2-5
ASSDSAGGYNEQF	TRBV6-4	TRBJ2-1
ASRGTLKAF	TRBV28	TRBJ1-1
ASSKQGLGTEAF	TRBV19	TRBJ1-1
AISGPGGTSGRARYEQY	TRBV10-3	TRBJ2-7
ASRAGTSEQTQY	TRBV6-1	TRBJ2-5
ASSQEWQIEQY	TRBV4-1	TRBJ2-7
ASSPAGGWSETQY	TRBV5-5	TRBJ2-5
ASSSIIPLTSRRTYEQY	TRBV27	TRBJ2-7
ASSQDEGGHQPQH	TRBV5-3	TRBJ1-5
ASSLEGWIDTQY	TRBV7-9	TRBJ2-3
ASKGRGAIEKLF	TRBV27	TRBJ1-4
ASSPSGLAKNIQY	TRBV18	TRBJ2-4
ASSPRLAGEGEQY	TRBV18	TRBJ2-7
ASKTRVDRSNQPQH	TRBV27	TRBJ1-5
ASSLNRGDEQF	TRBV7-3	TRBJ2-1
ASSQDYFRAGGPRNEQF	TRBV4-1	TRBJ2-1
ASSFGGRTEKLF	TRBV28	TRBJ1-4